These 29 T cell receptor beta chains originate from one sample sequenced in a study of beta chain features in type 1 diabetes. Study-wide points: All four CD4+ subsets of Type 1 diabetes patients contained TCRB CDR3s that were moderately but significantly shorter.

The antigens for these receptors are not known. Reverse transcription of all isolated RNA meant that expressed TCRB transcripts were sequenced. Sequencing was performed with immunoSEQ multiplex PCR; in TCRdb, only in-frame clones are kept and a portion is missing. The data show over 200,000 clones, approximately 11% seen once. What was sequenced was naive CD4+ T cells from blood. The receptors derive from a man aged 30-40 years with type 1 diabetes.

J is TRBJ2-7 and V is TRBV5-1, with D maybe TRBD1 (8 bases). CDR1 is SGHRS and CDR2 is YFSETQ in the germline V gene. V gave up 4 bases and J gave up 5 bases, with 19 bases separating them. CDR3 size: 15 residues. CDR3 region: CASSPHRTGTNEQYF. CDR3 DNA sequence: TGCGCCAGCAGCCCTCATCGGACAGGGACTAACGAGCAGTACTTC.

The V and J genes are TRBV29-1 and TRBJ1-5, with D perhaps TRBD1 (6 bases). V lost 6 bases and J lost 4, with 13 bases in between. The CDR3 loop spans 13 amino acids. The germline V gene has CDR1 SQVTM and CDR2 ANQGSEA. The CDR3 protein is CSVSQGRNQPQHF. In DNA form, the CDR3 reads TGCAGCGTCTCACAGGGCCGGAATCAGCCCCAGCATTTT.

This clone was found a few times. The chain is built from TRBV5-4 and TRBJ1-1; D uncertain. The germline gives CDR1 SGHNT, CDR2 YYREEE (reference sequence). Trimming stripped 0 bases from V and 4 bases from J, with 10 bases between. The CDR3 contains 14 residues. DNA for the CDR3: TGTGCCAGCAGCTTGGGCTCGGGGAGCACTGAAGCTTTCTTT. This encodes CASSLGSGSTEAFF.

This chain links TRBV29-1 with TRBJ1-1, with 7 bases that match TRBD1. Looked up from germline, CDR1 is SQVTM and CDR2 is ANQGSEA. The CDR3 spans 14 residues. V trimming: 6 bases; J trimming: 7 bases; junction bases outside the gene matches: 14. CDR3 in DNA: TGCAGCGTCCCTTCGACAGGGCGGAGGGGTGAAGCTTTCTTT. Protein sequence: CSVPSTGRRGEAFF.

This clone was counted only a few times. V and J are TRBV4-3 and TRBJ2-3; 12 bases line up with TRBD2. Trimming took 4 bases from V and 2 from J; bases not matched to a gene: 7. Germline CDR1 LGHNA, CDR2 YSLEER. This CDR3 has 17 amino acids. CDR3 loop: CASSRRTSGASTDTQYF. The CDR3 DNA reads as TGCGCCAGCAGCCGGAGGACTAGCGGGGCCTCCACAGATACGCAGTATTTT.

This sequence joins TRBV30 and TRBJ1-2; a weak D match, TRBD1 (5 bases). The germline V gene has CDR1 GTSNPN and CDR2 SVGIG (reference sequence). The V and J ends lost 3 bases and 6 bases respectively, with 14 bases between them. The CDR3 contains 13 residues. In DNA, the CDR3 is TGTGCCTGGAGCCCAGGGATTGTGGATGGCTACACCTTC. Residues: CAWSPGIVDGYTF. Supplemented by reference TRBV30 and TRBJ1-2, the full variable domain reads SQTIHQWPATLVQPVGSPLSLECTVEGTSNPNLYWYRQAAGRGLQLLFYSVGIGQISSEVPQNLSASRPQDRQFILSSKKLLLSDSGFYLCAWSPGIVDGYTFGSGTRLTVV.

The chain has TRBV6-6 and TRBJ2-2; D not resolved. The CDR3 is made up of 14 amino acids. V lost 0 bases, J lost 6 bases, and 8 bases lay in between. Germline CDR1 is MNHNY and CDR2 is SVGAGI (reference sequence). CDR3 DNA: TGTGCCAGCAGTTACTCTCCCGTTTCCGGGGAGCTGTTTTTT. Translating it yields CASSYSPVSGELFF.

The chain links TRBV5-1 to TRBJ2-7, with D possibly matching TRBD2 (6 bases). The CDR3 length is 17 residues. Germline lookup yields CDR1 SGHRS and CDR2 YFSETQ. Trimming removed 2 bases from V and 2 bases from J, with 20 bases in between. The CDR3 protein is CASSFEPGVLATYEQYF. CDR3 bases: TGCGCCAGCAGCTTCGAACCCGGTGTACTAGCCACCTACGAGCAGTACTTC.

The chain combines TRBV5-4 with TRBJ2-5; tentatively, D is TRBD2 (5 bases). CDR1 and CDR2 (germline): SGHNT, YYREEE (reference sequence). The CDR3 runs to 13 residues. The V and J ends lost 4 bases and 10 bases respectively, with 17 bases between them. This CDR3 reads CASSQDQDSDQYF. The DNA of the CDR3 is TGTGCCAGCAGCCAAGATCAGGACTCGGACCAGTACTTC. The full variable domain, rest sourced from reference TRBV5-4 and TRBJ2-5, is ETGVTQSPTHLIKTRGQQVTLRCSSQSGHNTVSWYQQALGQGPQFIFQYYREEENGRGNFPPRFSGLQFPNYSSELNVNALELDDSALYLCASSQDQDSDQYFGPGTRLLVL.

This clone has just a few counts. The chain joins TRBV29-1 to TRBJ1-2; D is possibly TRBD1 (6 bases). In germline, CDR1 is SQVTM, CDR2 ANQGSEA. CDR3 length: 12 residues. The ends were cut back, 4 bases at V and 9 bases at J, with 15 bases in the middle. CDR3 loop: CSVGQVLGRYTF. The CDR3 DNA is TGCAGCGTTGGACAGGTATTGGGCCGCTACACCTTC.

V and J are TRBV14 and TRBJ1-6; 8 bases line up with TRBD1. This CDR3 is 16 amino acids long. Germline lookup yields CDR1 SGHDN and CDR2 FVKESK. The J segment lost 10 bases and the V segment lost 4 bases, leaving 12 bases of the junction unmatched. CDR3 nucleotide sequence: TGTGCCAGCAGCCGCGGGGGACAGGCATTTAGATCACCCCTCCACTTT. This sequence encodes CASSRGGQAFRSPLHF.

This chain uses TRBV7-9 with TRBJ1-4; 11 bases align to TRBD1. CDR3 size: 16 residues. With V trimmed by 4 bases and J by 7 bases, 8 bases remained unmatched. Germline CDR1 reads SEHNR; CDR2 reads FQNEAQ (reference sequence). CDR3 in amino acids: CASSSLSGTGGEKLFF. The CDR3 region has the DNA TGTGCCAGCAGCTCGTTATCCGGGACAGGGGGTGAAAAACTGTTTTTT.

This clone was counted a few times. V gene TRBV6-5 combines with J gene TRBJ2-7, with 8 bases fitting TRBD2. V shed 2 bases and J 2 bases; nucleotides not matched to a gene: 5. The germline CDR1 and CDR2 sequences are MNHEY and SVGAGI. The CDR3 is made up of 15 amino acids. CDR3 DNA: TGTGCCAGCAGTTACGCGGGGGGCCAACCCTACGAGCAGTACTTC. The encoded protein is CASSYAGGQPYEQYF.

The J gene is TRBJ1-4, the V gene TRBV14, with 7 positions matching TRBD1. V lost 3 bases and J lost 3; bases outside the gene matches: 4. Germline V gene lookup returns CDR1 SGHDN and CDR2 FVKESK. The CDR3 has 15 amino acids. CDR3 coding DNA: TGTGCCAGCAGCCAGCCCGGGACAGCTAATGAAAAACTGTTTTTT. Encoded protein: CASSQPGTANEKLFF.

This chain joins TRBV4-2 and TRBJ2-1; D gene unclear. The CDR3 covers 15 residues. From germline, CDR1 is LGHNA and CDR2 YNFKEQ. With 0 bases removed from V and 8 bases from J, the gap between germline ends came to 14 bases. The CDR3 protein is CASSQDVSAVYEQFF. In DNA, the CDR3 is TGTGCCAGCAGCCAAGATGTATCGGCGGTCTATGAGCAGTTCTTC.

The chain is built from TRBV19 and TRBJ1-2, with D possibly TRBD1 on 5 matching bases. Looked up from germline, CDR1 is LNHDA and CDR2 is SQIVND (reference sequence). The CDR3 is 13 residues long. Trimming cost V 3 bases and J 7 bases, with 12 bases left between them. CDR3 sequence reads: CASSIQGRSGYTF. CDR3 in DNA: TGTGCCAGTAGTATCCAGGGAAGGAGTGGCTACACCTTC.

This chain joins TRBV18 and TRBJ1-4; no reliable D call. V was trimmed by 2 bases and J by 0 bases, leaving 7 bases between them. Germline values: CDR1 KGHSH, CDR2 LQKENI. There are 15 residues in the CDR3. The CDR3 nucleotides are TGTGCCAGCTCACCAAACATTGCAACTAATGAAAAACTGTTTTTT. Translation gives CASSPNIATNEKLFF.

This clone was detected only a few times. The chain recombines TRBV7-2 with TRBJ2-5, with 7 positions matching TRBD2. The ends lost 4 bases at V and 0 bases at J; junction bases unmatched: 5. This CDR3 comprises 15 residues. Germline V gene data show CDR1 as SGHTA and CDR2 as FQGNSA. CDR3 sequence (DNA): TGTGCCAGCAGCTCCCAAACTAGCGACCAAGAGACCCAGTACTTC. It codes for CASSSQTSDQETQYF.

The rearrangement uses TRBV4-2 and TRBJ1-6; D is ambiguous. CDR3 length equals 14 residues. Germline values: CDR1 LGHNA, CDR2 YNFKEQ. Trimming removed 4 bases from V and 7 bases from J, with 11 bases in between. The CDR3 coding sequence is TGTGCCAGCAGCCCGCAGGTTTTCAATTCACCCCTCCACTTT. As protein: CASSPQVFNSPLHF.

The chain uses TRBV5-1 and TRBJ2-1; 11 bases line up with TRBD2. CDR3 size: 15 residues. V shed 3 bases and J 5 bases; nucleotides not matched to a gene: 4. Germline lookup yields CDR1 SGHRS and CDR2 YFSETQ. Here the CDR3 DNA reads TGCGCCAGCAGCTGGGCGACTAGCGGGGACAATGAGCAGTTCTTC. Amino acids: CASSWATSGDNEQFF.

This clone showed up just a few times. The chain combines TRBV18 with TRBJ2-7; D is ambiguous. Trimming shortened V by 0 bases and J by 3 bases, and 9 bases separated the two germline ends. Germline V gene data show CDR1 as KGHSH and CDR2 as LQKENI. The CDR3 has 14 residues. The CDR3, as DNA: TGTGCCAGCTCACCACCGGGCACCTACTACGAGCAGTACTTC. Encoded protein: CASSPPGTYYEQYF.

This clone was observed a few times. The chain combines TRBV7-8 with TRBJ2-7; 10 bases are a match to TRBD1. V shed 3 bases and J 2 bases; nucleotides not matched to a gene: 4. In germline, CDR1 is SGHVS, CDR2 FQNEAQ. The CDR3 is made up of 15 amino acids. The CDR3 is CASSFLGQGTYEQYF. As DNA, the CDR3 is TGTGCCAGCAGCTTCCTGGGACAGGGGACCTACGAGCAGTACTTC.

This clone turned up a few times. The chain carries TRBV5-4 and TRBJ1-1; no reliable D call. Germline CDR1 reads SGHNT; CDR2 reads YYREEE (reference sequence). Between the trimmed V and J ends, which lost 4 bases and 4 bases, there was a span of 5 bases. The CDR3 loop spans 11 amino acids. The CDR3 DNA follows: TGTGCCAGCAGCAGTAGCACTGAAGCTTTCTTT. Translated: CASSSSTEAFF.

This clone was observed a few times. CDR3 sequence reads: CASSLVRVRLGNEQFF. The CDR3 nucleotides read TGTGCCAGCAGCTTAGTCAGGGTCCGGTTGGGGAATGAGCAGTTCTTC. The rearrangement links TRBV7-8 to TRBJ2-1, with D perhaps TRBD1 (5 bases). Trimming took 1 base from V and 7 from J, leaving 17 bases between them. This CDR3 comprises 16 residues. CDR1 and CDR2 (germline): SGHVS, FQNEAQ.

The genes are TRBV29-1 and TRBJ2-7, with 8 bases matching TRBD1. CDR1 and CDR2 (germline): SQVTM, ANQGSEA. The CDR3 extends over 15 amino acids. V gave up 6 bases and J gave up 0 bases; unmatched junction bases: 10. The CDR3 sequence is CSVTSDRANSYEQYF. CDR3 coding DNA: TGCAGCGTGACCTCGGACAGGGCCAACTCCTACGAGCAGTACTTC.

The CDR3 nucleotides read TGTGCCAGTAGACCGACAGGGTCTAATGAGCAGTTCTTC. It translates to CASRPTGSNEQFF. The chain uses TRBV19 and TRBJ2-1, with 7 bases aligning to TRBD1. There are 13 residues in the CDR3. Trimming at V came to 6 bases and at J to 7 bases, leaving 6 bases not matched to a gene. In germline, CDR1 is LNHDA, CDR2 SQIVND (reference sequence).

This clone occurred a few times. The chain couples TRBV7-2 to TRBJ2-5; the D gene is possibly TRBD1 (6 bases). The CDR3 spans 13 residues. V was cut by 8 bases and J by 1 base, with 11 bases left in between. Germline-derived CDR1 and CDR2 are SGHTA and FQGNSA. CDR3 in amino acids: CASQRGSQETQYF. DNA of the CDR3: TGTGCCAGCCAGAGGGGGAGCCAAGAGACCCAGTACTTC.

This chain joins TRBV15 and TRBJ1-4, with 8 bases that match TRBD1. J was trimmed by 2 bases and V by 1 base; bases with no gene match: 9. This CDR3 region has 18 residues. Germline V gene lookup returns CDR1 LNHNV and CDR2 YYDKDF (reference sequence). The CDR3: CATSRGQGQISTNEKLFF. DNA for the CDR3: TGTGCCACCAGCAGAGGACAGGGGCAAATTAGTACTAATGAAAAACTGTTTTTT.

The sample holds a few counts of this clone. This rearrangement joins TRBV19 to TRBJ1-5, with a weak D call TRBD1 (6 bases). This CDR3 has 17 residues. The germline V gene encodes CDR1 LNHDA and CDR2 SQIVND (reference sequence). Deletions cut 1 base from V and 5 bases from J, with 18 bases between. For the CDR3, the DNA is TGTGCCAGTAGTATAGTCCGAGGGGGGGCTCGAGATCAGCCCCAGCATTTT. It codes for CASSIVRGGARDQPQHF.